Listed below are T cell receptor beta chains from one sample, sequenced in a study of T cells in Graves' hyperthyroidism and ophthalmopathy. TCRdb analysed the multiplex PCR reads with MiXCR anew, one entry per CDR3 protein. The sample carries 690,000 or so distinct CDR3 sequences, around 19% recorded once. Sequencing was carried out using blood. The origin of the receptors is a woman aged 45-65 years with Graves' hyperthyroidism that later progressed to Graves' ophthalmopathy. Both conserved end residues are part of each CDR3. A D gene is named only where the DNA matches it firmly. A row's size may be missing; if present it is once, few, many or a size class.

v_call	d_call	j_call	clone_size	cdr3_aa	cdr3_nt
TRBV20-1	TRBD1	TRBJ2-7	-	CSATTTGGRIKYEQYF	TGCAGTGCTACCACGACAGGGGGCCGGATCAAATACGAGCAGTACTTC
TRBV20-1	-	TRBJ2-5	many	CSARDGGPGETQYF	TGCAGTGCTAGAGACGGGGGGCCGGGAGAGACCCAGTACTTC
TRBV27	TRBD1	TRBJ2-7	-	CASSSAMTGTHEQYF	TGTGCCAGCAGTTCAGCGATGACAGGGACCCACGAGCAGTACTTC
TRBV7-6	-	TRBJ2-7	-	CACSSSYEQYF	TGTGCCTGCAGCAGCAGCTACGAGCAGTACTTC
TRBV7-9	-	TRBJ2-6	-	CASSFGGAAGANVLTF	TGTGCCAGCAGCTTCGGTGGGGCGGCTGGGGCCAACGTCCTGACTTTC
TRBV10-3	-	TRBJ1-3	once	CAIAAKGGNTIYF	TGTGCCATCGCGGCCAAAGGAGGAAACACCATATATTTT
TRBV3-1	TRBD1	TRBJ2-1	many	CASSPTGTGSDEQFF	TGTGCCAGCAGCCCGACCGGGACAGGTAGCGATGAGCAGTTCTTC
TRBV3-1	TRBD2	TRBJ2-3	many	CASSRGLAGGDTQYF	TGTGCCAGCAGCCGCGGACTAGCGGGGGGAGATACGCAGTATTTT
TRBV6-1	-	TRBJ1-1	few	CASSPKRYGSEAFF	TGTGCCAGCAGCCCCAAAAGGTACGGCTCTGAAGCTTTCTTT
TRBV9	-	TRBJ1-1	many	CASSAEGHSGTEAFF	TGTGCCAGCAGCGCTGAGGGGCATTCGGGCACTGAAGCTTTCTTT
TRBV27	-	TRBJ1-1	-	CASSGWSTEAFF	TGTGCCAGCAGCGGGTGGAGCACTGAAGCTTTCTTT
TRBV5-1	-	TRBJ1-1	many	CASSLQGRDTEAFF	TGCGCCAGCAGCTTGCAGGGGAGGGACACTGAAGCTTTCTTT
TRBV5-1	TRBD1	TRBJ1-2	many	CASSSQTGDGYTF	TGCGCCAGCAGCTCGCAGACAGGGGATGGCTACACCTTC
TRBV3-1	-	TRBJ2-3	many	CASSQATDTQYF	TGTGCCAGCAGCCAAGCCACAGATACGCAGTATTTT
TRBV2	TRBD1	TRBJ2-5	many	CASRPLNWDRGETQYF	TGTGCCAGCAGACCTCTGAATTGGGACAGGGGAGAGACCCAGTACTTC
TRBV5-1	-	TRBJ2-5	-	CASSLDTTQETQYF	TGCGCCAGCAGCTTGGACACCACTCAAGAGACCCAGTACTTC
TRBV7-2	TRBD1	TRBJ1-4	few	CASSLGQGWGKLFF	TGTGCCAGCAGCTTAGGACAGGGCTGGGGGAAACTGTTTTTT
TRBV27	TRBD1	TRBJ1-6	-	CASSLDRGAGNSPLHF	TGTGCCAGCAGTTTGGACAGGGGAGCGGGTAATTCACCCCTCCACTTT
TRBV4-1	TRBD2	TRBJ2-2	-	CASSQGAGAARTGELFF	TGCGCCAGCAGCCAGGGTGCGGGAGCCGCGAGGACCGGGGAGCTGTTTTTT
TRBV12-3/TRBV12-4	TRBD1	TRBJ2-2	many	CASSGGGTGPGELFF	TGTGCCAGCAGTGGAGGAGGGACAGGTCCCGGGGAGCTGTTTTTT
TRBV6-1	-	TRBJ1-5	many	CASSERVINQPQHF	TGTGCCAGCAGTGAAAGGGTCATCAATCAGCCCCAGCATTTT
TRBV19	-	TRBJ2-1	-	CASGGPSASYNEQFF	TGTGCCAGCGGGGGGCCGTCGGCCTCCTACAATGAGCAGTTCTTC
TRBV9	-	TRBJ2-3	many	CASSVVGRGGDTQYF	TGTGCCAGCAGCGTAGTGGGTCGGGGCGGAGATACGCAGTATTTT
TRBV2	-	TRBJ2-2	few	CASIEVGPANTGELFF	TGTGCCAGCATAGAGGTGGGGCCGGCGAACACCGGGGAGCTGTTTTTT
TRBV6-1	-	TRBJ1-2	few	CASSEVGDYYYGYTF	TGTGCCAGCAGTGAAGTAGGGGACTACTACTATGGCTACACCTTC
TRBV3-1	-	TRBJ2-5	-	CASSRQPQETQYF	TGTGCCAGCTCACGACAGCCCCAAGAGACCCAGTACTTC
TRBV6-1	TRBD2	TRBJ2-1	many	CASSEGLAQYNEQFF	TGTGCCAGCAGTGAAGGACTAGCGCAGTACAATGAGCAGTTCTTC
TRBV3-1	-	TRBJ2-3	once	CASSQVRDADTQYF	TGTGCCAGCAGCCAAGTTAGGGACGCCGATACGCAGTATTTT
TRBV20-1	-	TRBJ1-5	few	CSAPAGAGGNQPQHF	TGCAGTGCCCCCGCCGGGGCCGGGGGCAATCAGCCCCAGCATTTT
TRBV27	-	TRBJ1-5	once	CASSPRAGAQPQHF	TGTGCCAGCAGTCCCCGGGCAGGGGCTCAGCCCCAGCATTTT
TRBV12-3/TRBV12-4	-	TRBJ1-2	-	CASSYGVVSPTTGYTF	TGTGCCAGCAGTTACGGGGTAGTAAGCCCTACGACAGGCTACACCTTC
TRBV18	-	TRBJ1-2	-	CASSPRDRLYGYTF	TGTGCCAGCTCACCAAGAGACAGGTTATATGGCTACACCTTC
TRBV6-2/TRBV6-3	TRBD1	TRBJ2-4	-	CASSPGTGNIIQYF	TGTGCCAGCAGTCCGGGGACAGGGAACATCATTCAGTACTTC
TRBV3-1	-	TRBJ1-2	many	CASSQGRAGNYGYTF	TGTGCCAGCAGCCAAGGCCGCGCAGGGAACTATGGCTACACCTTC
TRBV6-1	TRBD2	TRBJ2-1	-	CASSQSGGAINWQFF	TGTGCCAGCAGTCAAAGCGGGGGGGCCATAAATTGGCAGTTCTTC
TRBV2	-	TRBJ2-5	many	CASRRSVAGLAETQYF	TGTGCCAGCAGACGATCAGTAGCAGGGCTTGCAGAGACCCAGTACTTC
TRBV6-1	-	TRBJ1-2	-	CASRRTPEGYGYTF	TGTGCCAGCAGGAGGACACCAGAGGGCTATGGCTACACCTTC
TRBV12-3/TRBV12-4	-	TRBJ1-1	few	CASSLRSGYTEAFF	TGTGCCAGCAGTTTAAGGTCCGGGTACACTGAAGCTTTCTTT
TRBV5-4	-	TRBJ2-7	many	CASSSSPDYEQYF	TGTGCCAGCAGCTCCTCTCCTGACTACGAGCAGTACTTC
TRBV7-2	TRBD2	TRBJ2-1	few	CASSLVASGGAEEQFF	TGTGCCAGCAGCTTAGTAGCTAGCGGGGGGGCTGAGGAGCAGTTCTTC
TRBV7-9	TRBD1	TRBJ1-1	-	CASSSGQGGVTEAFF	TGTGCCAGCAGCTCGGGACAGGGTGGAGTTACTGAAGCTTTCTTT
TRBV2	TRBD1	TRBJ1-1	many	CASSEPGQLRENTEAFF	TGTGCCAGCAGTGAACCGGGACAGTTGCGGGAGAACACTGAAGCTTTCTTT
TRBV3-1	-	TRBJ1-2	many	CASSQGRGGDGYTF	TGTGCCAGCAGCCAAGGGAGGGGAGGGGATGGCTACACCTTC
TRBV30	-	TRBJ2-4	few	CAWNWGRTKNIQYF	TGTGCCTGGAATTGGGGGCGAACCAAAAACATTCAGTACTTC
TRBV9	-	TRBJ1-1	-	CASSVGVSYTEAFF	TGTGCCAGCAGCGTAGGCGTCAGCTACACTGAAGCTTTCTTT
TRBV18	-	TRBJ1-5	many	CASSPRTGGNQPQHF	TGTGCCAGCTCACCGAGGACGGGGGGCAATCAGCCCCAGCATTTT
TRBV2	-	TRBJ2-1	-	CASSKGSNNEQFF	TGTGCCAGCAGTAAGGGCTCCAACAATGAGCAGTTCTTC
TRBV7-9	TRBD1	TRBJ1-2	-	CASSYHRGDYTF	TGTGCCAGCAGCTACCACAGGGGTGACTACACCTTC
TRBV5-1	TRBD2	TRBJ2-1	-	CASRSVAGRAEQFF	TGCGCCAGCAGATCGGTAGCGGGGAGGGCTGAGCAGTTCTTC
TRBV2	TRBD2	TRBJ2-2	many	CASRRLAGLTGELFF	TGTGCCAGCAGACGACTAGCGGGGCTCACCGGGGAGCTGTTTTTT